A single sample is the source of the 7 T cell receptor beta chains below, sequenced in a study of Graves' ophthalmopathy and Graves' hyperthyroidism. CDR3 regions of TCR beta were amplified from RNA transcripts. RT-PCR with HTBI primers came first, then second-round multiplex PCR. Via MiXCR, TCRdb re-called the multiplex PCR reads, giving one row per CDR3 protein. The sample gives some 210,000 distinct CDR3 sequences, less than 30% of which show up once; approximately 9.1% is in the top ten. The sample taken for sequencing was peripheral blood. These receptors originate from a middle-aged man with Graves' ophthalmopathy.

The rearrangement uses TRBV7-2 and TRBJ2-5; TRBD2 matches 7 bases. Unmatched junction bases numbered 5, after V lost 1 base and J lost 3 bases. The CDR3 extends over 15 amino acids. Looked up from germline, CDR1 is SGHTA and CDR2 is FQGNSA. CDR3 in amino acids: CASSLEPSGEETQYF. The CDR3 nucleotides are TGTGCCAGCAGCTTAGAACCTAGCGGAGAAGAGACCCAGTACTTC.

In its sample, this clonotype was seen many times. The chain couples TRBV6-2 or TRBV6-3 to TRBJ2-7; 11 bases align to TRBD1. The germline V gene has CDR1 MNHEY and CDR2 SVGEGT. The CDR3 consists of 14 residues. V gave up 5 bases and J gave up 3 bases; unmatched junction bases: 3. CDR3 region: CASSRGTGGYEQYF. For the CDR3, the DNA is TGTGCCAGCAGTCGCGGGACAGGGGGCTACGAGCAGTACTTC.

The rearrangement links TRBV6-2 or TRBV6-3 to TRBJ2-5; possibly TRBD1 or TRBD2 for D (5 bases each). Looked up from germline, CDR1 is MNHEY and CDR2 is SVGEGT. The CDR3 has 15 amino acids. Deletions cut 5 bases from V and 3 bases from J, with 16 bases between. CDR3 coding DNA: TGTGCCAGCAGTCAGACGGGGCTGTCTGAAGAGACCCAGTACTTC. This sequence encodes CASSQTGLSEETQYF.

This chain joins TRBV7-2 and TRBJ2-7; D is ambiguous. The CDR3 is made up of 13 amino acids. Per the germline V gene, CDR1 is SGHTA and CDR2 is FQGNSA. Trimming removed 5 bases at V and 5 bases at J, with 13 bases between. The CDR3 nucleotides are TGTGCCAGCAGCCAAAGAGGTAGTAACGAGCAGTACTTC. The encoded protein is CASSQRGSNEQYF.

This clonotype was observed at least ten times. DNA for the CDR3: TGTGCCAGCAGTTCCAGGGGGAGCACTGAAGCTTTCTTT. Amino acid sequence: CASSSRGSTEAFF. The chain links TRBV27 to TRBJ1-1; the match to TRBD1 covers 7 bases. The V gene's germline CDR1 is MNHEY and CDR2 SMNVEV (reference sequence). The V and J ends lost 4 bases and 4 bases, in that order; junction bases with no gene match: 3. The CDR3 is made up of 13 amino acids.

This clonotype showed up many times. The chain carries TRBV4-2 and TRBJ1-5; weak D call: TRBD1 (6 bases). From germline, CDR1 is LGHNA and CDR2 YNFKEQ. V lost 0 bases, J lost 4 bases, and 10 bases lay in between. CDR3 length: 15 residues. CDR3 amino acids: CASSQDRQANQPQHF. CDR3 in DNA: TGTGCCAGCAGCCAAGATCGACAGGCAAATCAGCCCCAGCATTTT.

This clonotype was counted at least ten times. The chain is built from TRBV6-5 and TRBJ1-3, with 7 bases that match TRBD1. Looked up from germline, CDR1 is MNHEY and CDR2 is SVGAGI. V was clipped by 6 bases and J by 1 base; unmatched bases: 0. There are 13 residues in the CDR3. This chain's CDR3 is CASRTGSGNTIYF. Written as DNA, the CDR3 is TGTGCCAGCAGGACAGGGTCTGGAAACACCATATATTTT.